A single sample gave rise to the 10 T cell receptor beta chains below, sequenced in a study of blood T cell repertoires in COVID-19. Clones were sequenced by immunoSEQ multiplex PCR, and TCRdb holds only the in-frame ones, with some missing. The table records around 200,000 clones, around nine tenths of them present only once. The sequenced material came from peripheral blood. These receptors originate from a man aged 35 to 55 with acute or convalescent COVID-19.

V gene TRBV11-2 combines with J gene TRBJ2-5, with D perhaps TRBD1 (6 bases). The V end was cut by 4 bases, the J end by 5 bases, with 14 bases between. The CDR3 spans 14 residues. CDR1 is SGHAT and CDR2 is FQNNGV in the germline V gene. The CDR3 sequence: CASSSKTGRETQYF. The DNA for the CDR3 is TGTGCCAGCAGCTCCAAGACAGGACGGGAGACCCAGTACTTC.

The V call is TRBV5-4, the J call TRBJ2-3; 7 nucleotides agree with TRBD2. CDR1 SGHNT and CDR2 YYREEE come from the germline V gene (reference sequence). The CDR3 is 15 amino acids. V shed 0 bases and J 2 bases; nucleotides not matched to a gene: 3. DNA for the CDR3: TGTGCCAGCAGCTTGGAGGGAGGGTTCACAGATACGCAGTATTTT. It encodes CASSLEGGFTDTQYF. The whole variable domain, filled in from reference TRBV5-4 and TRBJ2-3, reads ETGVTQSPTHLIKTRGQQVTLRCSSQSGHNTVSWYQQALGQGPQFIFQYYREEENGRGNFPPRFSGLQFPNYSSELNVNALELDDSALYLCASSLEGGFTDTQYFGPGTRLTVL.

The J gene is TRBJ2-5, the V gene TRBV19, with 7 bases matching TRBD2. Germline V CDR1 and CDR2: LNHDA, SQIVND (reference sequence). The CDR3 consists of 15 residues. V lost 4 bases to trimming and J lost 5 bases; unmatched junction nucleotides: 10. CDR3 amino acids: CASSSGLVGGETQYF. As DNA, the CDR3 is TGTGCCAGTAGTAGCGGACTAGTGGGAGGGGAGACCCAGTACTTC.

V and J are TRBV16 and TRBJ1-1; D remains ambiguous. Looked up from germline, CDR1 is KGHSY and CDR2 is FQNENV. The ends were cut back, 4 bases at V and 3 bases at J, with 12 bases in the middle. The CDR3 contains 14 residues. The DNA of the CDR3 is TGTGCCAGCAGCCTATCTGGGCCAGACACTGAAGCTTTCTTT. Protein: CASSLSGPDTEAFF.

J is TRBJ1-2 and V is TRBV12-3 or TRBV12-4; 9 nucleotides line up with TRBD1. The CDR3 has 13 amino acids. Trimming took 6 bases from V and 10 from J; bases not matched to a gene: 9. The CDR3: CASSRGQGLDYTF. CDR3 nucleotide sequence: TGTGCCAGCAGCCGGGGACAGGGTCTTGACTACACCTTC.

The chain recombines TRBV18 with TRBJ2-7; the match to TRBD1 covers 9 bases. V lost 2 bases to trimming and J lost 0 bases; unmatched junction nucleotides: 5. The CDR3 has 16 amino acids. The germline V gene encodes CDR1 KGHSH and CDR2 LQKENI. CDR3 amino acids: CASSPRGTGSSYEQYF. DNA for the CDR3: TGTGCCAGCTCACCAAGGGGGACAGGGAGCTCCTACGAGCAGTACTTC.

The gene calls are TRBV19 and TRBJ1-5; D not certain. CDR1 is LNHDA, CDR2 SQIVND, per germline (reference sequence). This CDR3 comprises 12 residues. The germline V and J ends were trimmed by 7 bases and 0 bases, with 4 bases remaining between them. CDR3 amino acids: CASTVSNQPQHF. The CDR3 nucleotides are TGTGCCAGTACAGTTAGCAATCAGCCCCAGCATTTT.

The chain links TRBV5-5 to TRBJ2-1; weak D call: TRBD2 (6 bases). Germline values: CDR1 SGHKS, CDR2 YYEKEE (reference sequence). Trimming shortened V by 2 bases and J by 6 bases, and 12 bases separated the two germline ends. This CDR3 has 14 residues. CDR3 in amino acids: CASSLFAGRNEQFF. The DNA of the CDR3 is TGTGCCAGCAGCTTATTTGCGGGGCGCAATGAGCAGTTCTTC.

The chain employs TRBV27 and TRBJ2-5, with TRBD1 identical over 11 bases. The V gene end was trimmed by 0 bases and the J gene end by 4 bases; junction bases not matched to a gene: 1. Germline assignment: CDR1 MNHEY and CDR2 SMNVEV (reference sequence). CDR3 size: 15 residues. CDR3 in DNA: TGTGCCAGCAGTTTATCGGACAGGGGGCGAGAGACCCAGTACTTC. It encodes CASSLSDRGRETQYF.

This clone was counted once. This specimen includes other DNA sequences encoding the same CDR3. The chain recombines TRBV15 with TRBJ1-1; 7 nucleotides agree with TRBD1. Germline V gene sequence: CDR1 LNHNV, CDR2 YYDKDF (reference sequence). The J segment lost 1 base and the V segment lost 1 base, leaving 3 bases of the junction unmatched. CDR3 length: 15 amino acids. Here the CDR3 DNA reads TGTGCCACCAGCAGAGCCGGGACAGCGAACACTGAAGCTTTCTTT. Amino acid sequence: CATSRAGTANTEAFF.